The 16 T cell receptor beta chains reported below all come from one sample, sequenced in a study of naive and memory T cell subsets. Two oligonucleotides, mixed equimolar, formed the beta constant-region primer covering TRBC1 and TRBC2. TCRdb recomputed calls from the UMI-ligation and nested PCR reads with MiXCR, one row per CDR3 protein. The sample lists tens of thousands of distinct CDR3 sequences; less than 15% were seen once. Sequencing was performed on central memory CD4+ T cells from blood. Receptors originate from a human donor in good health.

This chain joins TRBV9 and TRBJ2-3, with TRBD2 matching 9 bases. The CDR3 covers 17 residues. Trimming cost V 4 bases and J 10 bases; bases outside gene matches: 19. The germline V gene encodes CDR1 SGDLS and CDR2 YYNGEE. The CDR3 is CASSMGGLASGKLAQYF. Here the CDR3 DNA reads TGTGCCAGCAGCATGGGAGGACTAGCGAGCGGGAAGTTAGCGCAGTATTTT.

CDR3 coding DNA: TGTGCCAGCAGCCAAGGAACCGGGACAGGGGCCCAAAAACTGTTTTTT. Translation: CASSQGTGTGAQKLFF. The chain has TRBV3-1 and TRBJ1-4; the match to TRBD1 covers 10 bases. V shed 1 base and J 9 bases; nucleotides not matched to a gene: 8. The CDR3 loop spans 16 amino acids. Germline lookup yields CDR1 LGHDT and CDR2 YNNKEL (reference sequence).

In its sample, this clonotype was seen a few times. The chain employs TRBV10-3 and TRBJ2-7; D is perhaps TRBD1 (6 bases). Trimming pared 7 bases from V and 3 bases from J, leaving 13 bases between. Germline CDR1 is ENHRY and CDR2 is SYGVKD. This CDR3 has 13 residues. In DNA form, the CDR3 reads TGTGCCATCAAGCCAGGGGACGGCTACGAGCAGTACTTC. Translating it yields CAIKPGDGYEQYF.

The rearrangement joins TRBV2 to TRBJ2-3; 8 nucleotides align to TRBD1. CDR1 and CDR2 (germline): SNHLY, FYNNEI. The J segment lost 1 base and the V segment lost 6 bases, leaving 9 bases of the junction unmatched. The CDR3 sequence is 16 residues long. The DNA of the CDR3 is TGTGCCAGCAGGGTCCGACAGGGGCCTGGCACAGATACGCAGTATTTT. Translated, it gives CASRVRQGPGTDTQYF.

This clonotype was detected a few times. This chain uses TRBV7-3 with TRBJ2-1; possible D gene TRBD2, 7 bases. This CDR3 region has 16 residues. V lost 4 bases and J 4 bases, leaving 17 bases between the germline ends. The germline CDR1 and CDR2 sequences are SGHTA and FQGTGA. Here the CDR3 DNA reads TGTGCCAGCAGCTCGGGGGGCCGATTGGGGTACAATGAGCAGTTCTTC. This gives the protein CASSSGGRLGYNEQFF.

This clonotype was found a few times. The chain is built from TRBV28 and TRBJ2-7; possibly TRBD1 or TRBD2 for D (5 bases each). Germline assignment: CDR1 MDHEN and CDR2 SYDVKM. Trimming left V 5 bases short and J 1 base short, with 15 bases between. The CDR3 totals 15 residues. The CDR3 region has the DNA TGTGCCAGCAGTCCATCCGGGACGCGATCCTACGAGCAGTACTTC. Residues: CASSPSGTRSYEQYF.

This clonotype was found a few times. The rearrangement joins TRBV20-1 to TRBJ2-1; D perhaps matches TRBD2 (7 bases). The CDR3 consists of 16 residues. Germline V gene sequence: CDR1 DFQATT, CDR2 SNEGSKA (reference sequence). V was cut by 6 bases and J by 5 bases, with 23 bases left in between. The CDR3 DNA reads TGCAGTGCAAACACCTTGAGGGGGAGGGCCAACAATGAGCAGTTCTTC. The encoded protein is CSANTLRGRANNEQFF.

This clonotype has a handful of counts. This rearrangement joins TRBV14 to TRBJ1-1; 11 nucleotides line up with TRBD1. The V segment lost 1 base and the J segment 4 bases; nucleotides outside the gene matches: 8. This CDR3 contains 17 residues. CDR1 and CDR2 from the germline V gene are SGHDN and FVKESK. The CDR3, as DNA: TGTGCCAGCAGCCAAGGTGGGACAGGGGGTTGGATCACTGAAGCTTTCTTT. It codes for CASSQGGTGGWITEAFF.

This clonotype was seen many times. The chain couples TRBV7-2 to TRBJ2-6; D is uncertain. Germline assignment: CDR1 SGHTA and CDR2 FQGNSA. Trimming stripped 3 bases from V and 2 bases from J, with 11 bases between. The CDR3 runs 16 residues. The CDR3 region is CASSLLTGAGANVLTF. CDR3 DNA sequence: TGTGCCAGCAGCTTGTTAACGGGTGCTGGGGCCAACGTCCTGACTTTC.

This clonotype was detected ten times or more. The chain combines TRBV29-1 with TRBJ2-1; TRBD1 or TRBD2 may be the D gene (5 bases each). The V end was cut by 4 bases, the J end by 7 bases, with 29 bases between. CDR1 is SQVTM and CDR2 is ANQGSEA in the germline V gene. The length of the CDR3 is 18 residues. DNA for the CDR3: TGCAGCGTTGGGTTTGGGGGAGAGGCAGTAATATGGGTAAATGAGCAGTTCTTC. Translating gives CSVGFGGEAVIWVNEQFF.

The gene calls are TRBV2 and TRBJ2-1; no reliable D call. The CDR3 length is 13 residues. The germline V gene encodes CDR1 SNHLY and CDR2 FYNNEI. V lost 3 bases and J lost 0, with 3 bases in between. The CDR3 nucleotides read TGTGCCAGCAGTGAGGACTCCTACAATGAGCAGTTCTTC. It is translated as CASSEDSYNEQFF.

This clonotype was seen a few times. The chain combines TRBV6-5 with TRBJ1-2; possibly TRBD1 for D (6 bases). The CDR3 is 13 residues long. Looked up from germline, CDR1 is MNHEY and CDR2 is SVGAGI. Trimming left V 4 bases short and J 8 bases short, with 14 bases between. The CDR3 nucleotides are TGTGCCAGCAGTTCTTACCAAGGGGGAGGCTACACCTTC. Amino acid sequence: CASSSYQGGGYTF.

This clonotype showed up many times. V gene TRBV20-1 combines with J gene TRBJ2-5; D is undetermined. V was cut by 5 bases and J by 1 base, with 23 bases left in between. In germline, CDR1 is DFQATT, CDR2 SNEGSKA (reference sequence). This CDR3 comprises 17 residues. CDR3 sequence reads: CSAVGFSATSFQETQYF. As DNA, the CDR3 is TGCAGTGCTGTGGGTTTCAGCGCAACCAGCTTCCAAGAGACCCAGTACTTC.

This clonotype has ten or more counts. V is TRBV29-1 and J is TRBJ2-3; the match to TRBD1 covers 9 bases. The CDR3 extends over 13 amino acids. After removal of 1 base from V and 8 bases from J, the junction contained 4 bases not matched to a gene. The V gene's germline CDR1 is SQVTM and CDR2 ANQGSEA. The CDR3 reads CSVEGTGAGTQYF. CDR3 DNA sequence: TGCAGCGTTGAAGGGACAGGGGCGGGTACGCAGTATTTT.

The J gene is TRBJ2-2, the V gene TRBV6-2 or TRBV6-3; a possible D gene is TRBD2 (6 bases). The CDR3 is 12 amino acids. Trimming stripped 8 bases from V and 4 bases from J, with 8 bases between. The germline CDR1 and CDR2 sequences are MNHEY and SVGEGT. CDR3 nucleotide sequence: TGTGCCAGCGGGAGGAGCACCGGGGAGCTGTTTTTT. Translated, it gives CASGRSTGELFF.

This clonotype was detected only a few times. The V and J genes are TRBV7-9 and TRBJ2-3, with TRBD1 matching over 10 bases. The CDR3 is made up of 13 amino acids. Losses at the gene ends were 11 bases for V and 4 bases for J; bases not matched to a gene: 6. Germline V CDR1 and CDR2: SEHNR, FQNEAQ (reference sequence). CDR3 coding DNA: TGTGCCCCGGGACAGGGGATGCCAGATACGCAGTATTTT. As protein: CAPGQGMPDTQYF. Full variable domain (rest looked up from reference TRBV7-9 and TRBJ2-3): DTGVSQNPRHKITKRGQNVTFRCDPISEHNRLYWYRQTLGQGPEFLTYFQNEAQLEKSRLLSDRFSAERPKGSFSTLEIQRTEQGDSAMYLCAPGQGMPDTQYFGPGTRLTVL.